These 12 T cell receptor beta chains came from one sample sequenced in a study of glioma-infiltrating T cells listed by TCRdb under 2016. Sequencer: Illumina MiSeq. The iRepertoire nested amplicon-rescue multiplex PCR (arm-PCR) platform was used to amplify TCR alpha and beta CDR3 regions from RNA. Clones were called with MiXCR by TCRdb after fastp trimmed the public reads at Q25, and only in-frame beta chains were retained. Each CDR3 protein appears once, grouped with its most common genes and DNA. The sample profile shows approximately 190,000 distinct CDR3 sequences; 30% to 40% of them were found once. The biggest ten clones account for over 20% of the sample. Sequenced sample: glioma tissue, nonneoplastic brain tissue, or PBMCs (not recorded which). These receptors originate from a human donor with low-grade glioma or glioblastoma, undergoing nonglioma brain surgery, or in good health (not recorded which).

This clonotype appeared many times. Here the CDR3 DNA reads TGTGCCAGTAGTTCCCAGACGGGCACCGGGGAGCTGTTTTTT. It translates to CASSSQTGTGELFF. V and J are TRBV19 and TRBJ2-2; D gene uncertain. Germline CDR1 and CDR2: LNHDA and SQIVND (reference sequence). The CDR3 loop spans 14 amino acids. Trimming took off 5 bases at V and 4 bases at J, with 11 bases between the two ends.

The chain combines TRBV20-1 with TRBJ2-5; the match to TRBD2 covers 13 bases. J lost 5 bases, V lost 3 bases, and 6 bases had no gene match. The CDR3 has 15 amino acids. Per germline, CDR1 DFQATT and CDR2 SNEGSKA (reference sequence). CDR3 bases: TGCAGTGCTAGTCCGGGACTAGCGGGAAGGGAGACCCAGTACTTC. It specifies CSASPGLAGRETQYF.

Ten or more counts support this clonotype. The chain uses TRBV7-9 and TRBJ2-3, with D unclear. There are 12 residues in the CDR3. V was shortened by 1 base and J by 6 bases, with 5 bases between the two germline ends. The germline V gene encodes CDR1 SEHNR and CDR2 FQNEAQ (reference sequence). The CDR3 loop reads CASSLVPDTQYF. The CDR3 coding sequence is TGTGCCAGCAGCTTAGTTCCGGATACGCAGTATTTT.

Comments on this clonotype: A read error may be the cause here, since a much bigger clone is one base away. The rearrangement joins TRBV7-2 to TRBJ1-3; D call uncertain. The CDR3 loop spans 14 amino acids. Germline-derived CDR1 and CDR2 are SGHTA and FQGNSA. The CDR3 nucleotides are TGTGCCAGCAGCCCAAGACAAATTGGAAACACCATACATTTT. Residues: CASSPRQIGNTIHF.

The sample holds many counts of this clonotype. Its ends do not fully match the called genes, so a read error is possible. This chain joins TRBV7-7 and TRBJ2-3, with 14 bases matching TRBD2. The CDR3 covers 15 residues. The germline V gene encodes CDR1 SSHAT and CDR2 FNYEAQ (reference sequence). For the CDR3, the DNA is TGTGCTAGCAGCAAGGGACTAGCGGGAGCAGATACGCAGTATTTT. This codes for CASSKGLAGADTQYF.

As for this clonotype: A clone one base away is much larger, so this may be a read error. This chain links TRBV29-1 with TRBJ1-6; no firm D call. With 4 bases removed from V and 10 bases from J, the gap between germline ends came to 14 bases. The germline V gene has CDR1 SQVTM and CDR2 ANQGSEA. The CDR3 has 13 amino acids. CDR3 coding DNA: TGCAGCGTTGCGATAGGGCTTGGCTCACCCCTCCACTTT. This encodes CSVAIGLGSPLHF.

Points on this clonotype: Being one base from a much bigger clone, this may be a read error. This sequence joins TRBV7-9 and TRBJ2-5; tentative D call: TRBD2 (5 bases). The CDR3 totals 15 residues. V was shortened by 2 bases and J by 0 bases, with 10 bases between the two germline ends. Germline CDR1 and CDR2: SEHNR and FQNEAQ (reference sequence). The CDR3 reads CASSLLTGYQETQYF. The CDR3 region has the DNA TGTGCCAGCAGCTTACTCACGGGGTACCAAGAGACCCAGTACTTC.

This clonotype was seen many times. This chain connects TRBV20-1 to TRBJ1-5; D is undetermined. V lost 3 bases to trimming and J lost 6 bases, with 18 bases between them. Germline values: CDR1 DFQATT, CDR2 SNEGSKA (reference sequence). This CDR3 has 15 amino acids. CDR3 sequence (DNA): TGCAGTGCTAGCCTTTCGGACGGGTATGGTCAGCCCCAGCATTTT. Translating it yields CSASLSDGYGQPQHF.

The genes are TRBV12-3 or TRBV12-4 and TRBJ2-1; 7 positions match TRBD2. V dropped 3 bases and J dropped 8; count of bases not matched to a gene: 10. The CDR3 has 15 residues. CDR3 sequence (DNA): TGTGCCAGCAGTTTTGGCGGACTAGATGGCGATGAGCAGTTCTTC. Protein: CASSFGGLDGDEQFF.

This clonotype has ten or more counts. V usage is TRBV20-1 and J usage is TRBJ1-5; D may be TRBD1 (5 bases). Trimming cost V 7 bases and J 8 bases, with 18 bases left between them. The germline CDR1 and CDR2 sequences are DFQATT and SNEGSKA (reference sequence). The CDR3 consists of 13 residues. The CDR3 here is CSVPLGVLKPQHF. The CDR3 DNA sequence: TGCAGTGTCCCTCTGGGGGTCTTGAAGCCCCAGCATTTT.

This clonotype was seen ten or more times. This chain connects TRBV5-4 to TRBJ2-7; 11 bases are a match to TRBD2. The CDR3 has 15 amino acids. Germline V gene sequence: CDR1 SGHNT, CDR2 YYREEE (reference sequence). The J segment lost 4 bases and the V segment lost 0 bases, leaving 3 bases of the junction unmatched. The CDR3 spells CASSLVAGGGYEQYF. The CDR3 nucleotides read TGTGCCAGCAGCTTGGTAGCGGGAGGGGGTTACGAGCAGTACTTC.

The chain couples TRBV19 to TRBJ2-2; D is ambiguous. Germline-derived CDR1 and CDR2 are LNHDA and SQIVND (reference sequence). CDR3 size: 14 residues. The ends were cut back, 4 bases at V and 3 bases at J, with 9 bases in the middle. CDR3 sequence: CASSNNRDTGELFF. The CDR3, as DNA: TGTGCCAGTAGTAACAATCGAGACACCGGGGAGCTGTTTTTT.